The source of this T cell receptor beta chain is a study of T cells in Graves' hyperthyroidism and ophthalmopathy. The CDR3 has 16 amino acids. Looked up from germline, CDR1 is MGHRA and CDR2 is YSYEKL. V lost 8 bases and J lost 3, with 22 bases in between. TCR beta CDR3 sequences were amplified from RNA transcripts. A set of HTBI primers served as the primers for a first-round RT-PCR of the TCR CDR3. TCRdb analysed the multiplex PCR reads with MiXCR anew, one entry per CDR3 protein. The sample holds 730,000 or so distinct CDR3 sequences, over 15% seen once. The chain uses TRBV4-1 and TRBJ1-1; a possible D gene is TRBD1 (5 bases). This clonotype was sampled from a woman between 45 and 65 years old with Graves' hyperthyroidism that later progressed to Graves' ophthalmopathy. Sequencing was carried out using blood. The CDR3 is CASGLVGASLYTEAFF. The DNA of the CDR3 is TGCGCCAGCGGCCTTGTTGGGGCAAGTTTGTACACTGAAGCTTTCTTT.